These 18 T cell receptor beta chains share one sample of origin, sequenced in a study of T-cell memory formation after mild COVID-19. TCRdb re-derived calls from the 5' RACE reads in MiXCR, one entry per CDR3 protein. The sample yields 150,000 to 200,000 distinct CDR3 sequences, about 28% seen once. The sequencing sample was made of PBMCs or a T cell subset sorted from them (not recorded which). The source is an adult woman who had mild COVID-19 (a few samples of this study predate the infection). Cell type and time point are not known.

This rearrangement joins TRBV5-5 to TRBJ2-1; TRBD1 matches 8 bases. In germline, CDR1 is SGHKS, CDR2 YYEKEE (reference sequence). The CDR3 runs to 12 residues. The V gene end was trimmed by 0 bases and the J gene end by 15 bases; junction bases not matched to a gene: 5. The CDR3 DNA follows: TGTGCCAGCAGCTTGGTTCAGGGGGCCGTGTTCTTC. It encodes CASSLVQGAVFF.

This chain joins TRBV6-6 and TRBJ1-5; 7 positions agree with TRBD1. V was clipped by 0 bases and J by 5 bases; unmatched bases: 4. There are 15 residues in the CDR3. Per the germline V gene, CDR1 is MNHNY and CDR2 is SVGAGI (reference sequence). CDR3 sequence: CASSYSRTGDQPQHF. CDR3 nucleotides: TGTGCCAGCAGTTACTCGAGGACAGGCGATCAGCCCCAGCATTTT.

This clonotype came up a few times. The J gene is TRBJ1-2, the V gene TRBV4-1; D perhaps matches TRBD1 (6 bases). V gave up 1 base and J gave up 0 bases, with 12 bases separating them. Germline V lookup: CDR1 MGHRA, CDR2 YSYEKL. This CDR3 has 16 residues. This CDR3 reads CASSQGDIRANYGYTF. The CDR3 bases are TGCGCCAGCAGCCAAGGGGACATCAGAGCTAACTATGGCTACACCTTC.

A few counts support this clonotype. V and J are TRBV5-1 and TRBJ2-7, with D unclear. Trimming left V 0 bases short and J 4 bases short, with 8 bases between. The CDR3 is 13 residues long. Germline CDR1 and CDR2: SGHRS and YFSETQ. In DNA form, the CDR3 reads TGCGCCAGCAGCTTGGAAGTTGGGTACGAGCAGTACTTC. Encoded protein: CASSLEVGYEQYF.

J is TRBJ2-5 and V is TRBV6-6; 13 bases map to TRBD2. Germline CDR1 reads MNHNY; CDR2 reads SVGAGI (reference sequence). The CDR3 runs to 16 residues. The trim removed 4 bases at V and 10 bases at J, leaving 12 bases unmatched. The CDR3 sequence is CASSSTSGRAVRDQYF. In nucleotides, the CDR3 is TGTGCCAGCAGTTCCACTAGCGGGAGGGCCGTACGGGACCAGTACTTC.

This clonotype was observed at least ten times. The V and J genes are TRBV7-9 and TRBJ2-7; D ambiguous. The length of the CDR3 is 14 residues. Germline V gene lookup returns CDR1 SEHNR and CDR2 FQNEAQ (reference sequence). Trimming took off 5 bases at V and 7 bases at J, with 18 bases between the two ends. The CDR3 is CASSPVVVPWEQYF. The CDR3 DNA is TGTGCCAGCAGCCCAGTTGTGGTCCCTTGGGAGCAGTACTTC.

In this sample, this clonotype turned up a few times. V gene TRBV7-3 combines with J gene TRBJ2-3, with unresolved D. The CDR3 sequence is 13 residues long. V was trimmed by 1 base and J by 1 base, leaving 3 bases between them. Germline-derived CDR1 and CDR2 are SGHTA and FQGTGA. DNA of the CDR3: TGTGCCAGCAGCTTAAAGGGCACAGATACGCAGTATTTT. This encodes CASSLKGTDTQYF.

This clonotype was recorded only once. The rearrangement links TRBV6-5 to TRBJ2-7; D is unresolved. V lost 11 bases and J lost 1, with 15 bases in between. Germline loops: CDR1 MNHEY, CDR2 SVGAGI. This CDR3 spans 13 amino acids. Here the CDR3 reads CASSRSGSYEQYF. In DNA form, the CDR3 reads TGTGCCTCCTCCCGGTCAGGTTCCTACGAGCAGTACTTC.

This clonotype was seen only a few times. The DNA of the CDR3 is TGTGCCAGCAGTGAGGGGGCTTTCGTGCAGTTCTTC. The encoded protein is CASSEGAFVQFF. This sequence joins TRBV2 and TRBJ2-1, with a tentative D call TRBD1 (6 bases). This CDR3 region has 12 residues. Trimming removed 3 bases at V and 12 bases at J, with 12 bases between. Germline V gene lookup returns CDR1 SNHLY and CDR2 FYNNEI. Variable domain in full (rest from reference TRBV2 and TRBJ2-1): EPEVTQTPSHQVTQMGQEVILRCVPISNHLYFYWYRQILGQKVEFLVSFYNNEISEKSEIFDDQFSVERPDGSNFTLKIRSTKLEDSAMYFCASSEGAFVQFFGPGTRLTVL.

This clonotype showed up just a few times. The CDR3 bases are TGTGCCAGCAGCCACCCGCGACTGAATGGCTACACCTTC. Its translation: CASSHPRLNGYTF. V gene TRBV3-1 combines with J gene TRBJ1-2; no clear D. CDR1 and CDR2 from the germline V gene are LGHDT and YNNKEL (reference sequence). The CDR3 totals 13 residues. Trimming left V 3 bases short and J 6 bases short, with 11 bases between.

This chain's CDR3 is CASSLRDRVTFF. The CDR3 bases are TGTGCCAGCAGCCTCCGGGACAGGGTAACTTTCTTT. The chain is built from TRBV3-1 and TRBJ1-1; 9 bases line up with TRBD1. The CDR3 extends over 12 amino acids. From germline, CDR1 is LGHDT and CDR2 YNNKEL (reference sequence). Trimming took 4 bases from V and 12 from J; bases not matched to a gene: 6.

The sample holds one count of this clonotype. The chain's CDR3 is CASSLAPGTQYF. CDR3 DNA sequence: TGTGCCAGCAGTTTAGCCCCTGGGACCCAGTACTTC. The rearrangement uses TRBV12-3 or TRBV12-4 and TRBJ2-5; D is unclear. This CDR3 has 12 residues. Trimming removed 0 bases at V and 7 bases at J, with 6 bases between.

The chain carries TRBV7-2 and TRBJ2-5; D remains ambiguous. Germline V gives CDR1 SGHTA, CDR2 FQGNSA. This CDR3 is built from 14 residues. Deletions cut 5 bases from V and 5 bases from J, with 15 bases between. The CDR3 here is CASSAKGQQETQYF. For the CDR3, the DNA is TGTGCCAGCAGCGCGAAGGGTCAACAGGAGACCCAGTACTTC. The whole variable domain, filled in from reference TRBV7-2 and TRBJ2-5, reads GAGVSQSPSNKVTEKGKDVELRCDPISGHTALYWYRQSLGQGLEFLIYFQGNSAPDKSGLPSDRFSAERTGGSVSTLTIQRTQQEDSAVYLCASSAKGQQETQYFGPGTRLLVL.

This clonotype was counted between two and nine times. The chain recombines TRBV29-1 with TRBJ2-3, with D perhaps TRBD1 or TRBD2 (7 bases each). This CDR3 is built from 13 residues. Trimming stripped 5 bases from V and 2 bases from J, with 11 bases between. Germline loops: CDR1 SQVTM, CDR2 ANQGSEA. The CDR3 DNA follows: TGCAGCGTTTGGGAGGGGGCCACAGATACGCAGTATTTT. It encodes CSVWEGATDTQYF.

This clonotype has a handful of counts. This sequence joins TRBV2 and TRBJ2-7; D ambiguous. This CDR3 spans 15 amino acids. The V and J ends lost 5 bases and 2 bases respectively, with 16 bases between them. CDR1 and CDR2 from the germline V gene are SNHLY and FYNNEI. The CDR3 here is CASSSSQVKAYEQYF. Written as DNA, the CDR3 is TGTGCCAGCAGTTCCAGCCAGGTTAAGGCCTACGAGCAGTACTTC.

There are many counts of this clonotype. The chain has TRBV7-2 and TRBJ2-7; no clear D. Germline CDR1 and CDR2: SGHTA and FQGNSA. The CDR3 covers 11 residues. V gave up 7 bases and J gave up 7 bases, with 11 bases separating them. CDR3 residues: CASTNLGEQYF. The CDR3 DNA reads TGTGCCAGCACCAATCTGGGGGAGCAGTACTTC.

The rearrangement joins TRBV7-3 to TRBJ2-5; TRBD2 aligns across 10 bases. CDR3 length equals 16 residues. The germline V gene encodes CDR1 SGHTA and CDR2 FQGTGA. The J segment lost 1 base and the V segment lost 5 bases, leaving 7 bases of the junction unmatched. CDR3 sequence: CASSLGASGGQETQYF. DNA of the CDR3: TGTGCCAGCAGCCTCGGGGCTAGCGGGGGCCAAGAGACCCAGTACTTC.

The chain employs TRBV12-3 or TRBV12-4 and TRBJ2-7; TRBD2 matches at 7 bases. The CDR3 consists of 14 residues. J gave up 0 bases and V 3 bases, and 2 bases lay outside the gene matches. The CDR3 coding sequence is TGTGCCAGCAGTTTGGGGGGGATCTCCTACGAGCAGTACTTC. Its protein product is CASSLGGISYEQYF.